Sequencing of this TCR beta chain was carried out in a study of shared T cell receptors in the human thymus. This table comes from immunoSEQ multiplex PCR, and its TCRdb copy is limited to in-frame clones, with some not included. Here the sample spans roughly 500,000 clones, around 78% being singletons. The length of the CDR3 is 16 residues. V shed 1 base and J 4 bases; nucleotides not matched to a gene: 8. Germline V gives CDR1 SGDLS, CDR2 YYNGEE. Separately, the same data were catalogued under a study of human thymus T cells. That paper adds: The authors found apparently biased V and J gene usage in thymic and blood repertoires. Related research has reported that thymic repertoires overlap highly among unrelated individuals.

The chain combines TRBV9 with TRBJ2-3, with 8 bases that match TRBD1. The sequencing input was thymocytes. The receptor was derived from a boy under two years old with a congenital heart defect. For the CDR3, the DNA is TGTGCCAGCAGCGTACCCCGAGGACAGGGCCCAGATACGCAGTATTTT. Encoded protein: CASSVPRGQGPDTQYF. Complete variable domain (other parts from reference TRBV9 and TRBJ2-3): DSGVTQTPKHLITATGQRVTLRCSPRSGDLSVYWYQQSLDQGLQFLIQYYNGEERAKGNILERFSAQQFPDLHSELNLSSLELGDSALYFCASSVPRGQGPDTQYFGPGTRLTVL.